The present T cell receptor beta chain was sequenced within a study of metastatic and nonmetastatic thyroid tumors. On the study more broadly: The comparison covered peripheral blood and tumor or nodule tissue in malignant and benign thyroid patients.

The CDR3 totals 13 residues. CDR1 and CDR2 from the germline V gene are SGHRS and YFSETQ. Trimming left V 2 bases short and J 6 bases short, with 12 bases between. This clone was seen ten or more times. The antigen remains undetermined. Every patient underwent thyroid surgery untreated. Original data processing: CDR3 was compared across clinicopathological groups, and the resulting differences were used to build a distant-metastasis classifier for papillary thyroid cancer. TCRdb re-analyzed the PCR reads using MiXCR. TCRdb, rather than the study authors, made the V and J calls. The repertoire has around 34,000 clones, 15% to 20% of them found once; the top ten carry 8%. Study-wide findings and caveats: The reported finding was significantly higher TCR beta diversity in malignant thyroid tumors relative to benign nodules, in blood and tumor.

This chain links TRBV5-1 with TRBJ2-7; D remains unclear. This TCR came from a female donor with papillary thyroid cancer or a benign thyroid nodule (not recorded which). Some clones in this sample may be carry-over from other donors' samples. Sequencing was performed on blood. As DNA, the CDR3 is TGCGCCAGCAGCTTCGACACCTTCGCCGAGCAGTACTTC. It specifies CASSFDTFAEQYF.